This entry is about one T cell receptor (beta chain). With V trimmed by 2 bases and J by 4 bases, 5 bases remained unmatched. CDR3 length: 15 amino acids. The germline gives CDR1 KGHDR, CDR2 SFDVKD. The sample belongs to a study of blood T cell repertoires in COVID-19. Original handling: It was from reference gene primer amplification that nucleated cell counts were estimated. Assay used: immunoSEQ multiplex PCR; TCRdb lists only in-frame clones, some missing. V and J calls and clone size are copied from that table; D and trimming were computed from the DNA. The sample includes approximately 480,000 clones, 89% of them seen just once.

The genes are TRBV24-1 and TRBJ2-7; 9 bases fit TRBD1. The TCR sequence derives from a man younger than 30 with COVID-19, enrolled during active disease. Sequenced input: peripheral blood. CDR3 amino acids: CATSDYGTGKYEQYF. In DNA, the CDR3 is TGTGCCACCAGTGATTACGGGACAGGGAAGTACGAGCAGTACTTC.